Sequencing of this T cell receptor beta chain was carried out in a study of memory CD4+ T cells and cytomegalovirus serostatus. Whole-study findings and limits: Suggested: most of the CMV-linked TCR signature lies in CD4+ memory cells.

CDR3 length: 16 residues. V was pared by 6 bases and J by 3 bases, with 12 bases of the junction left unmatched. Germline CDR1 and CDR2: SGHVS and FQNEAQ. Single viable CD3+CD4+CD8-CD45RO+ cells were sorted as the memory CD4+ T cells. Worth noting for this clone: Its antigen is not identified.

TCRdb's copy holds only in-frame clones and misses some; the assay was immunoSEQ multiplex PCR. Here the sample spans 45,000 or so clones, around 80% being singletons. The sample taken for sequencing was memory CD4+ T cells from blood. The V call is TRBV7-8, the J call TRBJ2-7; 9 bases match TRBD2. This sequence was found in an adult in good health and CMV-seronegative. The CDR3, as DNA: TGTGCCAGCAGTTTTCAACCGGGACTAGCTGGCTACGAGCAGTACTTC. This sequence encodes CASSFQPGLAGYEQYF.